The 21 T cell receptor beta chains below come from one sample, sequenced in a study of glioma-infiltrating T cells after dendritic cell vaccination. Repertoires were generated with immunoSEQ multiplex PCR, while TCRdb's copy carries only in-frame clones and drops some. The profile shows about 49,000 clones, roughly 87% of them singletons. The sample here was blood, taken before dendritic cell vaccination. Every receptor here comes from a human donor with glioblastoma.

This chain joins TRBV5-4 and TRBJ2-6; tentative D call: TRBD1 (6 bases). The CDR3 runs 16 residues. V was trimmed by 2 bases and J by 0 bases, leaving 9 bases between them. The germline gives CDR1 SGHNT, CDR2 YYREEE (reference sequence). The CDR3 region is CASSFKTGSGANVLTF. DNA for the CDR3: TGTGCCAGCAGCTTTAAGACAGGCTCTGGGGCCAACGTCCTGACTTTC.

The chain is built from TRBV4-1 and TRBJ1-5; 7 nucleotides agree with TRBD1. The CDR3 is made up of 18 amino acids. After removal of 0 bases from V and 0 bases from J, the junction contained 8 bases not matched to a gene. Germline CDR1 MGHRA, CDR2 YSYEKL. Here the CDR3 reads CASSQERQGFYSNQPQHF. CDR3 in DNA: TGCGCCAGCAGCCAAGAACGACAGGGATTTTATAGCAATCAGCCCCAGCATTTT.

V gene TRBV5-1 combines with J gene TRBJ2-7; perhaps TRBD1 as D (6 bases). V was trimmed by 4 bases and J by 5 bases, leaving 19 bases between them. The CDR3 is 15 residues long. Germline assignment: CDR1 SGHRS and CDR2 YFSETQ. The CDR3 DNA reads as TGCGCCAGCAGCCCCGGGACAATGGTGTCGCACGAGCAGTACTTC. Amino acid sequence: CASSPGTMVSHEQYF.

This chain connects TRBV6-5 to TRBJ1-2; 7 bases fit TRBD1. This CDR3 comprises 15 residues. From germline, CDR1 is MNHEY and CDR2 SVGAGI. The trim removed 4 bases at V and 0 bases at J, leaving 5 bases unmatched. The CDR3 DNA reads TGTGCCAGCAGTTCCAGACAGGGCCCTAACTATGGCTACACCTTC. This encodes CASSSRQGPNYGYTF.

This rearrangement joins TRBV7-9 to TRBJ1-6, with TRBD1 identical over 10 bases. J was trimmed by 8 bases and V by 11 bases; bases with no gene match: 9. The CDR3 has 14 residues. CDR1 is SEHNR and CDR2 is FQNEAQ in the germline V gene (reference sequence). The CDR3 DNA reads as TGTGCCCTGACCCAGGGACAGGGGTATTCACCCCTCCACTTT. Amino acids: CALTQGQGYSPLHF.

This chain uses TRBV2 with TRBJ2-1, with a weak D call TRBD2 (6 bases). V dropped 7 bases and J dropped 6 bases, with 13 bases sitting between them. The germline gives CDR1 SNHLY, CDR2 FYNNEI. This CDR3 spans 13 amino acids. The CDR3: CASTGEAGNEQFF. The CDR3 DNA sequence: TGTGCCAGCACGGGGGAAGCGGGCAATGAGCAGTTCTTC.

The chain recombines TRBV9 with TRBJ2-7; 7 positions match TRBD1. The V segment lost 4 bases and the J segment 8 bases; nucleotides outside the gene matches: 6. The germline gives CDR1 SGDLS, CDR2 YYNGEE. CDR3 size: 12 residues. This CDR3 reads CASSTRQGKQYF. CDR3 coding DNA: TGTGCCAGCAGCACCCGACAGGGTAAGCAGTACTTC.

The chain joins TRBV4-1 to TRBJ2-7; 7 nucleotides line up with TRBD1. The CDR3 runs 15 residues. Germline CDR1 and CDR2: MGHRA and YSYEKL. The junction had 9 bases not matched to a gene; V was cut back by 1 base and J by 6 bases. The CDR3 nucleotides read TGCGCCAGCAGCCAAGGCGGCAGGGGGTCCGGCGAGCAGTACTTC. Residues: CASSQGGRGSGEQYF.

The chain recombines TRBV15 with TRBJ1-3, with a tentative D call TRBD1 (6 bases). CDR3 length equals 18 residues. Trimming took 0 bases from V and 4 from J, leaving 19 bases between them. Germline CDR1 is LNHNV and CDR2 is YYDKDF (reference sequence). CDR3 protein: CATSREVGGALWGNTIYF. CDR3 nucleotide sequence: TGTGCCACCAGCAGAGAGGTGGGGGGGGCACTATGGGGAAACACCATATATTTT.

The rearrangement uses TRBV5-1 and TRBJ1-4, with 7 bases identical to TRBD1. CDR1 and CDR2 from the germline V gene are SGHRS and YFSETQ. V trimming: 0 bases; J trimming: 7 bases; junction bases outside the gene matches: 3. This CDR3 is built from 14 residues. CDR3 nucleotide sequence: TGCGCCAGCAGCTTGGATGGGACAGCTGAAAAACTGTTTTTT. Protein product: CASSLDGTAEKLFF.

Details on this clone: A junction boundary mismatches the germline segment, possibly from a read error. The chain carries TRBV7-7 and TRBJ2-2; the D gene is possibly TRBD1 (5 bases). From germline, CDR1 is SSHAT and CDR2 FNYEAQ (reference sequence). The CDR3 runs to 15 residues. The CDR3 DNA is TGTGCTAGCAGCCCCTACTCAGGGTATACCGGGGAGCTGTTTTTT. Its protein product is CASSPYSGYTGELFF.

V usage is TRBV20-1 and J usage is TRBJ1-1; the D is unclear. The CDR3 spans 11 residues. The germline V gene encodes CDR1 DFQATT and CDR2 SNEGSKA (reference sequence). Deletions cut 5 bases from V and 5 bases from J, with 9 bases between. CDR3 region: CSAPLETEAFF. For the CDR3, the DNA is TGCAGTGCTCCTCTGGAGACTGAAGCTTTCTTT.

V and J are TRBV15 and TRBJ2-7; 8 bases map to TRBD1. The CDR3 length is 15 residues. V shed 4 bases, J shed 0 bases, and the junction held 5 bases outside the gene matches. Germline-derived CDR1 and CDR2 are LNHNV and YYDKDF (reference sequence). The CDR3 loop is CATSTLQGGSYEQYF. In nucleotides, the CDR3 is TGTGCCACCAGCACCTTACAGGGGGGCTCCTACGAGCAGTACTTC.

The chain uses TRBV7-9 and TRBJ1-1, with D possibly being TRBD1 (6 bases). Trimming took 3 bases from V and 1 from J, leaving 15 bases between them. The length of the CDR3 is 16 residues. Germline V gene sequence: CDR1 SEHNR, CDR2 FQNEAQ (reference sequence). CDR3 nucleotide sequence: TGTGCCAGCAGCTTCAAGCCAGGGGCGGAGAACACTGAAGCTTTCTTT. The encoded protein is CASSFKPGAENTEAFF.

V and J are TRBV29-1 and TRBJ1-4, with unresolved D. Per the germline V gene, CDR1 is SQVTM and CDR2 is ANQGSEA. The CDR3 contains 13 residues. The V gene lost 1 base and the J gene lost 7 bases, with 10 bases spanning the gap. CDR3 coding DNA: TGCAGCGTTGAAGTGGCTCGAGGTGAAAAACTGTTTTTT. This encodes CSVEVARGEKLFF.

The chain carries TRBV19 and TRBJ2-3; TRBD1 matches 8 bases. CDR1 is LNHDA and CDR2 is SQIVND in the germline V gene (reference sequence). V trimming: 7 bases; J trimming: 1 base; junction bases outside the gene matches: 7. CDR3 size: 15 residues. In DNA form, the CDR3 reads TGTGCCAGTACCGACCCGGGACAGGGCACAGATACGCAGTATTTT. This translates into CASTDPGQGTDTQYF.

V is TRBV5-4 and J is TRBJ2-1; 11 bases fit TRBD2. V was pared by 0 bases and J by 5 bases, with 10 bases of the junction left unmatched. The CDR3 length is 18 residues. CDR1 is SGHNT, CDR2 YYREEE, per germline (reference sequence). The chain's CDR3 is CASSLAVSGRAINNEQFF. CDR3 DNA: TGTGCCAGCAGCTTGGCCGTTAGCGGGAGGGCCATAAACAATGAGCAGTTCTTC.

This chain uses TRBV4-2 with TRBJ2-5; 12 bases match TRBD2. Germline values: CDR1 LGHNA, CDR2 YNFKEQ. CDR3 length equals 21 residues. Germline trimming cut 2 bases from V and 2 bases from J; bases unmatched to any gene: 18. In nucleotides, the CDR3 is TGTGCCAGCAGCCAATACCTAGCGGGAGGGAACCGTCCAAGACGTCAAGAGACCCAGTACTTC. Translated, it gives CASSQYLAGGNRPRRQETQYF.

This chain links TRBV5-4 with TRBJ2-6, with TRBD1 matching over 7 bases. The germline V gene has CDR1 SGHNT and CDR2 YYREEE (reference sequence). There are 16 residues in the CDR3. The J segment lost 2 bases and the V segment lost 4 bases, leaving 6 bases of the junction unmatched. The CDR3 nucleotides read TGTGCCAGCAGCGACCCTGACAGGGCTGGGGCCAACGTCCTGACTTTC. Protein sequence: CASSDPDRAGANVLTF. Full variable domain (rest looked up from reference TRBV5-4 and TRBJ2-6): ETGVTQSPTHLIKTRGQQVTLRCSSQSGHNTVSWYQQALGQGPQFIFQYYREEENGRGNFPPRFSGLQFPNYSSELNVNALELDDSALYLCASSDPDRAGANVLTFGAGSRLTVL.

The chain recombines TRBV12-5 with TRBJ1-3; 8 bases are shared with TRBD1. V trimming: 6 bases; J trimming: 7 bases; junction bases outside the gene matches: 8. Germline V CDR1 and CDR2: LGHNT, FRNRAP. This CDR3 is 14 amino acids long. CDR3 nucleotide sequence: TGTGCTAGTGGCCAGGGACAGGTTGGGAACACCATATATTTT. Amino acids: CASGQGQVGNTIYF.

This sequence joins TRBV15 and TRBJ2-1, with 7 bases matching TRBD2. Looked up from germline, CDR1 is LNHNV and CDR2 is YYDKDF (reference sequence). CDR3 length: 17 residues. Losses at the gene ends were 1 base for V and 0 bases for J; bases not matched to a gene: 6. The DNA for the CDR3 is TGTGCCACCAGCAGAGGGGCCGGCGGGAGCTCCTACAATGAGCAGTTCTTC. Amino acid sequence: CATSRGAGGSSYNEQFF.